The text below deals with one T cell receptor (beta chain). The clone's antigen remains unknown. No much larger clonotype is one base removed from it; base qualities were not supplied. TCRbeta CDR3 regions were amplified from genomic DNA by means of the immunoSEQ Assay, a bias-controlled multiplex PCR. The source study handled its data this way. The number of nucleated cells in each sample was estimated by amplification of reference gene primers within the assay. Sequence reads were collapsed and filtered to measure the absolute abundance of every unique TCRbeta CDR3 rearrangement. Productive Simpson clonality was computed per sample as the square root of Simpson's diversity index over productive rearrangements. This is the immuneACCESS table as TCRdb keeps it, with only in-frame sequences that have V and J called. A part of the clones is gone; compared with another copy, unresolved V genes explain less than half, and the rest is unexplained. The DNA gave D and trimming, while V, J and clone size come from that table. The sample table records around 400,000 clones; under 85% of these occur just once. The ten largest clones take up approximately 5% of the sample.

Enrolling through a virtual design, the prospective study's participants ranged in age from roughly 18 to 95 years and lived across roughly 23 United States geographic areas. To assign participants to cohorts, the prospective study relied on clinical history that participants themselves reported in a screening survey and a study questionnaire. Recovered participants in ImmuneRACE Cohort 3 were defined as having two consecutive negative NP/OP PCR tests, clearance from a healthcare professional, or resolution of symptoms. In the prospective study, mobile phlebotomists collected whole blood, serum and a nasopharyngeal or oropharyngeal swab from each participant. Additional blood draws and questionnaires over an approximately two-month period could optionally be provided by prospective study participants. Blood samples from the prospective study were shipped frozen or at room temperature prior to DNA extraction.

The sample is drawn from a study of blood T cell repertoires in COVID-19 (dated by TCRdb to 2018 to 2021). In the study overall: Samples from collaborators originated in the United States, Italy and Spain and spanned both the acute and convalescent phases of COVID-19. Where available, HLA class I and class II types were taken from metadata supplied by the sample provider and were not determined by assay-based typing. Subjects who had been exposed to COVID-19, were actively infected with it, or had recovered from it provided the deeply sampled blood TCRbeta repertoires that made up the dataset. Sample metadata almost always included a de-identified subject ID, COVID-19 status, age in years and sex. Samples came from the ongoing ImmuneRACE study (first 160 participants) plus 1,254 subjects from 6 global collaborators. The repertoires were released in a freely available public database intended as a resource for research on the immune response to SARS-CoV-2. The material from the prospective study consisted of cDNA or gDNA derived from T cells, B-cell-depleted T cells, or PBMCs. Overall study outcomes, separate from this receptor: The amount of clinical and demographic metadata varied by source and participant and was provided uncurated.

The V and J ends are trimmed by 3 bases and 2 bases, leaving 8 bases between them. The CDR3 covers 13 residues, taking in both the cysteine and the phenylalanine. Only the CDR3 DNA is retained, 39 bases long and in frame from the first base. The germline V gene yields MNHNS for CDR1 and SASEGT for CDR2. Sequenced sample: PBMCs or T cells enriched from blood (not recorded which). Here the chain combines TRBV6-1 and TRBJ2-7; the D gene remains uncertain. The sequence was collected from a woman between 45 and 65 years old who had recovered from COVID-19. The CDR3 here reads CASSELGPYEQYF. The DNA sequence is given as TGTGCCAGCAGTGAGCTGGGCCCCTACGAGCAGTACTTC.